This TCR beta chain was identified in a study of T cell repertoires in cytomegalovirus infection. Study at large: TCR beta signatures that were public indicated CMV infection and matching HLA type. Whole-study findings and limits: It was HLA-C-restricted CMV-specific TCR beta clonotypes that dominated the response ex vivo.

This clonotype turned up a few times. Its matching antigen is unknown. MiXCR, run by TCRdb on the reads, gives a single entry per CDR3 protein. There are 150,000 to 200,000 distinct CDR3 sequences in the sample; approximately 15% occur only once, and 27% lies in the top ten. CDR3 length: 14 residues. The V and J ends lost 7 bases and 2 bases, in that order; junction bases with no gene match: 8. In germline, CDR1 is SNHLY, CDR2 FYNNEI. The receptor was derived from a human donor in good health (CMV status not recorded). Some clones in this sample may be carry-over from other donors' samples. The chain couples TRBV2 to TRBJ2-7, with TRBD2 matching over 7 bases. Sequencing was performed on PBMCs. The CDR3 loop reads CASIAGRDAYEQYF. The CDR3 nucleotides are TGTGCCAGCATTGCTGGGAGGGATGCCTACGAGCAGTACTTC.